Listed below are T cell receptor beta chains from one sample, sequenced in a study of cytomegalovirus exposure and HLA in healthy donors. Assay: immunoSEQ multiplex PCR; the TCRdb copy retains only in-frame clones and omits some. The profile shows tens of thousands of clones, 63% of them singletons. The sequenced sample consisted of PBMCs. The origin of the receptors is a woman in her thirties or forties in good health and CMV-seropositive. The CDR3 runs from the conserved cysteine through the conserved F or W. A D gene is named only where the DNA matches it firmly. Some rows have no size entry. The others give once, few or many, or a class for an expanded clone.

D,length,J,size,V,DNA,CDR3
TRBD1,17,TRBJ1-4,-,TRBV7-2,TGTGCCAGCAGCTCCCGTGGTGTCCGGACAGGAGGTGAAAAACTGTTTTTT,CASSSRGVRTGGEKLFF
-,14,TRBJ1-5,medium-sized,TRBV6-5,TGTGCCAGCAGTTTACAGGGAAGCAATCAGCCCCAGCATTTT,CASSLQGSNQPQHF
TRBD1,15,TRBJ1-5,-,TRBV15,TGTGCCACCACCGGGGACAGGGGGCCCCATCAGCCCCAGCATTTT,CATTGDRGPHQPQHF
-,15,TRBJ1-3,-,TRBV7-8,TGTGCCAGCAGCGTAAGCGTTAGCTCTGGAAACACCATATATTTT,CASSVSVSSGNTIYF
-,12,TRBJ1-5,-,TRBV4-1,TGCGCCAGCAGCCAGCCGGGACAGCCCCAGCATTTT,CASSQPGQPQHF
TRBD2,14,TRBJ2-5,-,TRBV9,TGTGCCAGCCAGCCCAGCGGGATCCAAGAGACCCAGTACTTC,CASQPSGIQETQYF
-,13,TRBJ2-1,once,TRBV2,TGTGCCAGCAGTGACCTAGGGGACAATGAGCAGTTCTTC,CASSDLGDNEQFF
-,15,TRBJ2-3,-,TRBV6-4,TGTGCCAGCATTTCTAGCCACAACCCCACAGATACGCAGTATTTT,CASISSHNPTDTQYF
-,13,TRBJ1-1,-,TRBV9,TGTGCCAGCAGCTTCGGGGATGCCACTGAAGCTTTCTTT,CASSFGDATEAFF
-,15,TRBJ1-1,few,TRBV15,TGTGCCACCAGCAGAGGACCCGGGGGGGACACTGAAGCTTTCTTT,CATSRGPGGDTEAFF
-,15,TRBJ2-1,-,TRBV5-1,TGCGCCAGCAGCTTGGCCGGTAGTAGTTTCAATGAGCAGTTCTTC,CASSLAGSSFNEQFF
TRBD1,14,TRBJ2-7,few,TRBV5-1,TGCGCCAGCAGCTTGAGCGACAGGGCCCAAGAGCAGTACTTC,CASSLSDRAQEQYF
-,15,TRBJ2-7,-,TRBV19,TGTGCCAGTAGGGGTGGGCCTCTCCATACATACGAGCAGTACTTC,CASRGGPLHTYEQYF
-,15,TRBJ2-2,few,TRBV28,TGTGCCAGCAGTTCAACCGACTTCTTGGTGGGGGAGCTGTTTTTT,CASSSTDFLVGELFF
TRBD2,16,TRBJ2-3,-,TRBV6-5,TGTGCCAGCAGTTACCGGGCTAGCGGGAGCACAGATACGCAGTATTTT,CASSYRASGSTDTQYF
TRBD2,14,TRBJ2-2,many,TRBV5-4,TGTGCCAGCAGCCAGGGAGTAGCGGGAGGGGAGCTGTTTTTT,CASSQGVAGGELFF
TRBD1,14,TRBJ1-5,-,TRBV7-2,TGTGCCAGCAGTCAGGGGGTTAGCAATCAGCCCCAGCATTTT,CASSQGVSNQPQHF
-,18,TRBJ2-6,-,TRBV18,TGTGCCAGCTCACCACAATCGGTGAGGGCCTCTGGGGCCAACGTCCTGACTTTC,CASSPQSVRASGANVLTF
TRBD2,15,TRBJ2-7,-,TRBV2,TGTGCCAGCAGTGCTACTAGCGTTCATCGTCAGGAGCAGTACTTC,CASSATSVHRQEQYF
TRBD1,14,TRBJ2-7,once,TRBV4-1,TGCGCCAGCAGCCAACAGACAGGGTCCTACGAGCAGTACTTC,CASSQQTGSYEQYF
-,13,TRBJ2-5,-,TRBV19,TGTGCCAGTAGCCTGGAGTTGCAGGGGACCCAGTACTTC,CASSLELQGTQYF
-,14,TRBJ2-2,-,TRBV2,TGTGCCAGCAGTGACTCCGGGGACACCGGGGAGCTGTTTTTT,CASSDSGDTGELFF
-,15,TRBJ1-5,-,TRBV10-1,TGCGCCAGCAGTGAGGGCAGGGTCCCCAATCAGCCCCAGCATTTT,CASSEGRVPNQPQHF
-,16,TRBJ2-1,-,TRBV5-6,TGTGCCAGCAGCTTGCTTGGCAGGGCTACGTGGAATGAGCAGTTCTTC,CASSLLGRATWNEQFF
TRBD1,14,TRBJ2-7,-,TRBV2,TGTGCCAGCAACCGTCAGACAGGGGGCGGCGAGCAGTACTTC,CASNRQTGGGEQYF
TRBD1,15,TRBJ2-1,few,TRBV27,TGTGCCAGCGGCCAGGGGGCGGGCTCCTACAATGAGCAGTTCTTC,CASGQGAGSYNEQFF
TRBD1,13,TRBJ1-3,-,TRBV9,TGTGCCAGCAGCGCCCCGACAGGGGGCACCATATATTTT,CASSAPTGGTIYF
-,15,TRBJ1-2,-,TRBV4-3,TGCGCCAGCAGCCAAGACCTGCAGGGGAACTATGGCTACACCTTC,CASSQDLQGNYGYTF
-,13,TRBJ2-5,-,TRBV7-6,TGTGCCAGCAGCTTAGCGCAGGTTGAGACCCAGTACTTC,CASSLAQVETQYF
TRBD2,14,TRBJ2-1,-,TRBV10-1,TGCGCCAGCAGAGCGGCGGGAGAACCCGGTGAGCAGTTCTTC,CASRAAGEPGEQFF
-,15,TRBJ2-7,-,TRBV21-1,TGTGCCAGCAGCAAAGGGGCAGGGATCCCGCACGAGCAGTACTTC,CASSKGAGIPHEQYF
-,16,TRBJ2-1,-,TRBV18,TGTGCCAGCTCACCGAGAGACTTGAACTCCTACAATGAGCAGTTCTTC,CASSPRDLNSYNEQFF
-,12,TRBJ2-5,-,TRBV15,TGTGCCACCAGGGCAGACCAAGAGACCCAGTACTTC,CATRADQETQYF
TRBD1,14,TRBJ1-1,few,TRBV6-5,TGTGCCAGCAGTTACCCAAACAGGGGAGGTGAAGCTTTCTTT,CASSYPNRGGEAFF
-,15,TRBJ2-7,-,TRBV5-1,TGCGCCAGCAGCCAAGCTGCGGGCAGACGGTACGAGCAGTACTTC,CASSQAAGRRYEQYF